The 15 T cell receptor beta chains below all came from one sample that was sequenced in a study of T cell clusters in autoimmune cytopenias. TRB was amplified from approximately 250 ng of peripheral blood genomic DNA per sample. One tube held mixed TRB-A and TRB-B primer pools for touch-down PCR. TCRdb reprocessed the multiplex PCR reads, keeping one entry per CDR3 protein, no DNA. The ten top clones account for 20% to 25%, within a sample of thousands of distinct CDR3 sequences. The sample taken for sequencing was peripheral blood. These TCRs come from a human donor with an autoimmune cytopenia or autoimmune hepatitis (not recorded which).

This clonotype is called large (0.1 to 1%) based on its frequency. The chain employs TRBV19 and TRBJ2-3. Germline CDR1 reads LNHDA; CDR2 reads SQIVND (reference sequence). This CDR3 contains 13 residues. This CDR3 reads CASSITWRDTQYF.

V and J are TRBV18 and TRBJ2-1. Germline CDR1 and CDR2: KGHSH and LQKENI. This CDR3 comprises 15 residues. The CDR3 spells CASSPPGTSYNEQFF.

This clonotype shows up as medium-sized by frequency. The CDR3 sequence: CAWNAGASTDTQYF. This chain joins TRBV30 and TRBJ2-3; there is no DNA to check the TCRdb D call of TRBD1. This CDR3 contains 14 residues. Germline loops: CDR1 GTSNPN, CDR2 SVGIG (reference sequence). Combining the CDR3 with reference TRBV30 and TRBJ2-3 gives the whole variable domain SQTIHQWPATLVQPVGSPLSLECTVEGTSNPNLYWYRQAAGRGLQLLFYSVGIGQISSEVPQNLSASRPQDRQFILSSKKLLLSDSGFYLCAWNAGASTDTQYFGPGTRLTVL.

V is TRBV5-6 and J is TRBJ1-1; the D call of TRBD1 rests on TCRdb alone, since no DNA is present to check it. This CDR3 region has 15 residues. Germline CDR1 and CDR2: SGHDT and YYEEEE. The CDR3 here is CASSYRQTMNTEAFF.

The chain is built from TRBV12-3 or TRBV12-4 and TRBJ2-7; the TRBD1 assignment by TCRdb is unverifiable without DNA. The CDR3 length is 13 residues. CDR3 loop: CASTIGQLYEQYF.

The rearrangement links TRBV20-1 to TRBJ2-1. The CDR3 has 13 residues. Germline V lookup: CDR1 DFQATT, CDR2 SNEGSKA (reference sequence). CDR3 in amino acids: CSVPVSSYNEQFF.

The chain uses TRBV18 and TRBJ1-1. Germline values: CDR1 KGHSH, CDR2 LQKENI. This CDR3 has 13 residues. CDR3 protein: CASSPGTGTEAFF.

The chain links TRBV18 to TRBJ2-7; lacking DNA, the TRBD1 call made by TCRdb goes unchecked. The germline V gene encodes CDR1 KGHSH and CDR2 LQKENI. The CDR3 covers 13 residues. CDR3 amino acids: CASSPRGQQEQYF.

Measured by frequency, this clonotype is medium-sized. The chain's CDR3 is CASSSTVSSYEQYF. The rearrangement joins TRBV6-5 to TRBJ2-7. This CDR3 is 14 amino acids long. Germline CDR1 MNHEY, CDR2 SVGAGI.

V is TRBV24-1 and J is TRBJ2-3; as DNA is missing, the TRBD2 call by TCRdb cannot be tested. The V gene's germline CDR1 is KGHDR and CDR2 SFDVKD. This CDR3 is built from 13 residues. The CDR3 protein is CATMEEGTDTQYF.

This chain uses TRBV20-1 with TRBJ1-3; lacking DNA, the TRBD1 call made by TCRdb goes unchecked. Germline V gene sequence: CDR1 DFQATT, CDR2 SNEGSKA (reference sequence). The length of the CDR3 is 12 residues. CDR3 in amino acids: CSAETAGNTIYF.

Frequency places this clonotype as medium-sized. The chain couples TRBV19 to TRBJ2-3; without DNA, the TCRdb call of TRBD2 cannot be checked. Germline V gene data show CDR1 as LNHDA and CDR2 as SQIVND (reference sequence). CDR3 size: 14 residues. This chain's CDR3 is CASSIGEGTDTQYF.

This clonotype shows up as medium-sized (0.01 to 0.1%) by frequency. V is TRBV6-5 and J is TRBJ1-2. Germline CDR1 MNHEY, CDR2 SVGAGI. The CDR3 is made up of 12 amino acids. The CDR3 is CASSYRGNGYTF.

The chain uses TRBV28 and TRBJ1-1; the TCRdb D gene call, TRBD1, has no DNA to confirm it. Germline CDR1 is MDHEN and CDR2 is SYDVKM. The length of the CDR3 is 13 residues. The CDR3 protein is CASSLGLRVEAFF.

The chain couples TRBV6-5 to TRBJ2-1; TCRdb designates TRBD1, a call that cannot be tested without DNA. The germline V gene encodes CDR1 MNHEY and CDR2 SVGAGI. The CDR3 is made up of 17 amino acids. CDR3 in amino acids: CASSRKKDSGQPQPQFF.